These 23 T cell receptor beta chains came from one sample sequenced in a study of T cells in Graves' hyperthyroidism and ophthalmopathy. Authors of the study amplified TCR beta CDR3 regions from RNA transcripts. Using the HTBI primer set, a first-round RT-PCR was run on the TCR CDR3. MiXCR was run by TCRdb on the multiplex PCR reads, yielding one entry per CDR3 protein. The table lists under 550,000 distinct CDR3 sequences, 15% to 20% of them singletons. Sequenced: blood. The source is a man aged 40-49 years with Graves' ophthalmopathy.

The chain links TRBV4-3 to TRBJ1-6; tentative D call: TRBD1 (5 bases). Germline CDR1 and CDR2: LGHNA and YSLEER. The CDR3 is 16 amino acids. V lost 4 bases to trimming and J lost 6 bases, with 16 bases between them. This CDR3 reads CASSLSPDRRNSPLHF. As DNA, the CDR3 is TGCGCCAGCAGCCTCAGCCCCGACAGACGTAATTCACCCCTCCACTTT.

The table lists this clonotype with many counts. This rearrangement joins TRBV29-1 to TRBJ2-2, with 9 bases matching TRBD1. Trimming at V came to 6 bases and at J to 4 bases, leaving 0 bases not matched to a gene. Germline values: CDR1 SQVTM, CDR2 ANQGSEA. This CDR3 is built from 12 residues. The CDR3 is CSVGQGTGELFF. The CDR3, as DNA: TGCAGCGTGGGACAGGGCACCGGGGAGCTGTTTTTT.

The chain has TRBV10-3 and TRBJ2-3; TRBD2 matches 8 bases. This CDR3 is 15 amino acids long. J was trimmed by 0 bases and V by 11 bases; bases with no gene match: 10. Germline values: CDR1 ENHRY, CDR2 SYGVKD. The CDR3, as DNA: TGTGCCGCCTGGGGGGGCGGGAGGAGCACAGATACGCAGTATTTT. As protein: CAAWGGGRSTDTQYF.

The chain couples TRBV9 to TRBJ2-1; D ambiguous. CDR3 length: 11 residues. The germline V and J ends were trimmed by 3 bases and 7 bases, with 5 bases remaining between them. Germline V lookup: CDR1 SGDLS, CDR2 YYNGEE. CDR3 nucleotide sequence: TGTGCCAGCAGCGGTCAGAATGAGCAGTTCTTC. This sequence encodes CASSGQNEQFF.

A note on this clonotype: This may come from a read error, since a much larger clone is one base off. The V gene is TRBV2, the J gene TRBJ2-5, with D possibly TRBD2 on 7 matching bases. The V end was cut by 6 bases, the J end by 4 bases, with 12 bases between. The CDR3 length is 13 residues. Per germline, CDR1 SNHLY and CDR2 FYNNEI. CDR3 nucleotide sequence: TGTGCCAGCAGATCGGGGGGCCGAGAGACCCAGTACTTC. As protein: CASRSGGRETQYF.

CDR3 bases: TGCAGTGCTGGGGACTTCCAAGAGACCCAGTACTTC. It codes for CSAGDFQETQYF. The chain recombines TRBV20-1 with TRBJ2-5; D might be TRBD2 (6 bases). The germline gives CDR1 DFQATT, CDR2 SNEGSKA (reference sequence). V was trimmed by 5 bases and J by 1 base, leaving 8 bases between them. The CDR3 contains 12 residues.

This clonotype was detected ten times or more. The gene calls are TRBV3-1 and TRBJ2-1; 9 bases map to TRBD2. Germline CDR1 LGHDT, CDR2 YNNKEL (reference sequence). The CDR3 length is 17 residues. Germline trimming cut 5 bases from V and 0 bases from J; bases unmatched to any gene: 8. The CDR3 here is CASSDPRLADSYNEQFF. CDR3 in DNA: TGTGCCAGCAGCGACCCCCGACTAGCGGACTCCTACAATGAGCAGTTCTTC.

Of note for this clonotype: This may be a read error: a much more frequent sequence differs by one nucleotide. The chain employs TRBV27 and TRBJ2-3, with 10 bases aligning to TRBD1. The V and J ends lost 6 bases and 7 bases, in that order; junction bases with no gene match: 16. Germline V gene lookup returns CDR1 MNHEY and CDR2 SMNVEV (reference sequence). The CDR3 consists of 17 residues. CDR3 DNA sequence: TGTGCCAGCAGCGTCATACACCGGGACAGGGGTCAGTATACGCAGTATTTT. It specifies CASSVIHRDRGQYTQYF.

This clonotype was seen at least ten times. The rearrangement uses TRBV11-2 and TRBJ2-7; D gene unclear. The CDR3 consists of 14 residues. V was shortened by 5 bases and J by 2 bases, with 13 bases between the two germline ends. Germline V gene data show CDR1 as SGHAT and CDR2 as FQNNGV. In DNA form, the CDR3 reads TGTGCCAGCAGCCCTCCGGACCGAACCTACGAGCAGTACTTC. Translated, it gives CASSPPDRTYEQYF.

On this clonotype itself: This clone may be a read error of a much larger clone one base away. This sequence joins TRBV6-1 and TRBJ2-7, with D uncertain. Germline V gene lookup returns CDR1 MNHNS and CDR2 SASEGT. Trimming took 5 bases from V and 6 from J, leaving 14 bases between them. CDR3 length: 13 residues. The CDR3 sequence: CASSPRYYREQYF. The CDR3 nucleotides read TGTGCCAGCAGTCCCCGGTACTACCGCGAGCAGTACTTC.

This clonotype was picked up a small number of times. This chain links TRBV13 with TRBJ2-3; 7 positions agree with TRBD1. The CDR3 totals 15 residues. The germline CDR1 and CDR2 sequences are PRHDT and FYEKMQ (reference sequence). V shed 5 bases, J shed 0 bases, and the junction held 5 bases outside the gene matches. CDR3 loop: CASSPRDRSTDTQYF. CDR3 nucleotides: TGTGCCAGCAGCCCCCGGGACAGAAGCACAGATACGCAGTATTTT.

This clonotype appeared many times. CDR3 bases: TGCGCCAGCAGCCAAATAGTATCAACTCCCTACGAGCAGTACTTC. It encodes CASSQIVSTPYEQYF. The V and J genes are TRBV4-1 and TRBJ2-7; no reliable D call. The CDR3 length is 15 residues. Looked up from germline, CDR1 is MGHRA and CDR2 is YSYEKL. The V end was cut by 2 bases, the J end by 2 bases, with 13 bases between.

This clonotype appeared many times. The chain combines TRBV2 with TRBJ1-1; TRBD1 aligns across 7 bases. Germline values: CDR1 SNHLY, CDR2 FYNNEI. After removal of 7 bases from V and 4 bases from J, the junction contained 6 bases not matched to a gene. The CDR3 loop spans 13 amino acids. DNA for the CDR3: TGTGCCAGCATTCCTTCAGGGGGCACTGAAGCTTTCTTT. This encodes CASIPSGGTEAFF.

The chain carries TRBV2 and TRBJ2-5; 7 bases align to TRBD2. There are 15 residues in the CDR3. Germline V gene lookup returns CDR1 SNHLY and CDR2 FYNNEI. V lost 0 bases, J lost 4 bases, and 5 bases stayed unmatched. The CDR3 is CASSEARLARETQYF. In DNA form, the CDR3 reads TGTGCCAGCAGTGAAGCCCGACTAGCTCGAGAGACCCAGTACTTC.

A few counts support this clonotype. CDR3 in amino acids: CATSDVAGGQETQYF. The CDR3 DNA reads as TGTGCCACCAGTGATGTAGCGGGGGGGCAAGAGACCCAGTACTTC. The chain carries TRBV24-1 and TRBJ2-5; 11 bases match TRBD2. Germline loops: CDR1 KGHDR, CDR2 SFDVKD. The CDR3 is made up of 15 amino acids. The trim removed 3 bases at V and 2 bases at J, leaving 1 base unmatched.

This clonotype was picked up a small number of times. The J gene is TRBJ1-4, the V gene TRBV13; 7 positions agree with TRBD1. Germline V gene lookup returns CDR1 PRHDT and CDR2 FYEKMQ (reference sequence). CDR3 length: 15 amino acids. The J segment lost 4 bases and the V segment lost 2 bases, leaving 4 bases of the junction unmatched. This CDR3 reads CASSLPGQRNEKLFF. The CDR3 DNA follows: TGTGCCAGCAGCTTACCGGGACAGCGTAATGAAAAACTGTTTTTT. Supplemented by reference TRBV13 and TRBJ1-4, the full variable domain reads AAGVIQSPRHLIKEKRETATLKCYPIPRHDTVYWYQQGPGQDPQFLISFYEKMQSDKGSIPDRFSAQQFSDYHSELNMSSLELGDSALYFCASSLPGQRNEKLFFGSGTQLSVL.

This clonotype was counted many times. The chain employs TRBV20-1 and TRBJ2-7; maybe TRBD1 (7 bases). Germline V lookup: CDR1 DFQATT, CDR2 SNEGSKA (reference sequence). The germline V and J ends were trimmed by 6 bases and 3 bases, with 9 bases remaining between them. This CDR3 spans 11 amino acids. The CDR3 DNA is TGCAGTGCGCGGGACAGCTACGAGCAGTACTTC. This translates into CSARDSYEQYF.

This clonotype was found a few times. The gene calls are TRBV5-1 and TRBJ2-4; TRBD2 might be the D (5 bases). Trimming pared 0 bases from V and 6 bases from J, leaving 13 bases between. CDR3 size: 15 residues. Germline loops: CDR1 SGHRS, CDR2 YFSETQ. CDR3 nucleotides: TGCGCCAGCAGCTTGGAGGGAGTGGGAAGAAACATTCAGTACTTC. Translated: CASSLEGVGRNIQYF. Full variable domain (rest looked up from reference TRBV5-1 and TRBJ2-4): KAGVTQTPRYLIKTRGQQVTLSCSPISGHRSVSWYQQTPGQGLQFLFEYFSETQRNKGNFPGRFSGRQFSNSRSEMNVSTLELGDSALYLCASSLEGVGRNIQYFGAGTRLSVL.

This clonotype was seen a few times. J is TRBJ2-2 and V is TRBV27; tentatively, D is TRBD2 (5 bases). Germline CDR1 MNHEY, CDR2 SMNVEV (reference sequence). Trimming left V 2 bases short and J 3 bases short, with 16 bases between. The CDR3 is made up of 17 amino acids. CDR3 in amino acids: CASSLGRAGVDTGELFF. CDR3 coding DNA: TGTGCCAGCAGTTTAGGGCGGGCAGGTGTGGACACCGGGGAGCTGTTTTTT.

This clonotype was observed a handful of times. The chain employs TRBV6-1 and TRBJ2-3, with 10 bases aligning to TRBD1. In germline, CDR1 is MNHNS, CDR2 SASEGT. V was pared by 8 bases and J by 3 bases, with 8 bases of the junction left unmatched. The CDR3 consists of 15 residues. DNA for the CDR3: TGTGCCAGCGGGAAGCCGGGACAGGGGACAGATACGCAGTATTTT. Protein: CASGKPGQGTDTQYF.

This clonotype was counted at least ten times. The V and J genes are TRBV5-1 and TRBJ2-7; perhaps TRBD1 as D (6 bases). The CDR3 has 14 amino acids. Germline lookup yields CDR1 SGHRS and CDR2 YFSETQ. The ends were cut back, 0 bases at V and 4 bases at J, with 11 bases in the middle. CDR3 residues: CASSLVQGHYEQYF. The CDR3 DNA is TGCGCCAGCAGCTTGGTACAGGGTCATTACGAGCAGTACTTC.

A note on this clonotype: A read error may explain this, as a much larger clone is one base away. The chain links TRBV10-3 to TRBJ1-1, with D possibly being TRBD1 (5 bases). This CDR3 has 14 amino acids. Germline CDR1 ENHRY, CDR2 SYGVKD. The CDR3 is CATSEGQGNTEAFF. The CDR3 coding sequence is TGTGCCACCAGTGAGGGCCAGGGAAACACTGAAGCTTTCTTT.

As regards this clonotype: A much larger clone lies one base from this, so it may be a read error. This chain uses TRBV7-2 with TRBJ2-1, with TRBD2 identical over 12 bases. The end of the DNA fits TRBJ2-7 better, so the J call may be wrong. Germline CDR1 and CDR2: SGHTA and FQGNSA. CDR3 length: 17 residues. The CDR3 nucleotides are TGTGCCAGCAGCTTGACTAGCGGGGGTACCACCTACAATGAGCAGTACTTC. Translating it yields CASSLTSGGTTYNEQYF.